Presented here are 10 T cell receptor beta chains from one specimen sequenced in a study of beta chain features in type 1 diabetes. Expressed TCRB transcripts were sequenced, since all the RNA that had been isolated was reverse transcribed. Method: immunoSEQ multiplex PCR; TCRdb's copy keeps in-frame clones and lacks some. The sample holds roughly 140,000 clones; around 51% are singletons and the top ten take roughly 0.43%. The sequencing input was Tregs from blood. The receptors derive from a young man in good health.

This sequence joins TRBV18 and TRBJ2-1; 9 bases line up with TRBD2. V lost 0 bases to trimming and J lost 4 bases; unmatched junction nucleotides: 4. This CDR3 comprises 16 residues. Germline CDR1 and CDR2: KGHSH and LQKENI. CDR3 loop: CASSPPRGGLYNEQFF. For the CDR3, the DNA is TGTGCCAGCTCACCACCGCGGGGGGGCTTGTACAATGAGCAGTTCTTC.

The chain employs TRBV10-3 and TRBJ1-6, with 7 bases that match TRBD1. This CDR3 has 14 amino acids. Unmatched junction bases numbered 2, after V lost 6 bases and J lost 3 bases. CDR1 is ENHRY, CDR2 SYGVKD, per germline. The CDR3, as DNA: TGTGCCATCAGCACAGGGGTCTATAATTCACCCCTCCACTTT. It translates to CAISTGVYNSPLHF.

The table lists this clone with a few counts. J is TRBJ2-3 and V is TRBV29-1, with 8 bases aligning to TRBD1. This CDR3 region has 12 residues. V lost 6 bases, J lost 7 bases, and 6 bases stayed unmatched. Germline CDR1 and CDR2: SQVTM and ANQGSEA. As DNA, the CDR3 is TGCAGCGTCCACAGGGGGGAGAATACGCAGTATTTT. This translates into CSVHRGENTQYF.

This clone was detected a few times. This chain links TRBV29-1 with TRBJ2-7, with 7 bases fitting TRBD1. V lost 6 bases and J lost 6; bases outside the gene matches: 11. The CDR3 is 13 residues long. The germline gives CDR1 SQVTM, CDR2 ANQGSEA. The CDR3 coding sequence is TGCAGCGTGGCAGTACAGGGGCAGGGCGAGCAGTACTTC. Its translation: CSVAVQGQGEQYF.

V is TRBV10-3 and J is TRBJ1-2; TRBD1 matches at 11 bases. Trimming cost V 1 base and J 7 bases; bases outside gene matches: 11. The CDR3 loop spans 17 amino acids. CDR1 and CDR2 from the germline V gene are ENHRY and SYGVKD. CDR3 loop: CAISELDRGRMGRGYTF. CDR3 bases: TGTGCCATCAGTGAGTTGGACAGGGGGCGTATGGGTCGTGGCTACACCTTC.

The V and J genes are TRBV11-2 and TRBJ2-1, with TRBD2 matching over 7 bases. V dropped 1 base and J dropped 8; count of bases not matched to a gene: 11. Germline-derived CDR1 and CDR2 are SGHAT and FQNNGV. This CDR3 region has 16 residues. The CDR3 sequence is CASSLGRLASGDEQFF. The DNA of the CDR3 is TGTGCCAGCAGCTTAGGGAGACTAGCCTCAGGAGATGAGCAGTTCTTC.

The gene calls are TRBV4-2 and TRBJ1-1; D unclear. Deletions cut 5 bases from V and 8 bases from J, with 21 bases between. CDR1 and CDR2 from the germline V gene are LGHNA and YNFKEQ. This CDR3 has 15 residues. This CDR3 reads CASSSLAVRLTEAFF. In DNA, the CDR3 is TGTGCCAGCAGCTCACTGGCGGTAAGGCTTACGGAAGCTTTCTTT.

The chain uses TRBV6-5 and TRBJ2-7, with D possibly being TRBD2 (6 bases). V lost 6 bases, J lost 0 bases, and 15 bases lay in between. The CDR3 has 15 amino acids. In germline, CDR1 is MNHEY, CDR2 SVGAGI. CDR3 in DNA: TGTGCCAGCAGCTCAGGGACTCACAGCTCCTACGAGCAGTACTTC. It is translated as CASSSGTHSSYEQYF.

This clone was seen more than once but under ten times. In DNA form, the CDR3 reads TGTGCCAGCAGTTTATATGTGCAGTTTTACGAGCAGTACTTC. This encodes CASSLYVQFYEQYF. V is TRBV28 and J is TRBJ2-7; D is ambiguous. With 1 base removed from V and 4 bases from J, the gap between germline ends came to 11 bases. Germline lookup yields CDR1 MDHEN and CDR2 SYDVKM. This CDR3 spans 14 amino acids.

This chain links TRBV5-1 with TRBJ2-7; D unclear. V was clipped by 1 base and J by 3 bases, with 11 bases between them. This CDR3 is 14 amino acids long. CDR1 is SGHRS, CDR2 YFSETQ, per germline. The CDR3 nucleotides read TGCGCCAGCAGCTTGTGGCTAGAAAACTACGAGCAGTACTTC. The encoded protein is CASSLWLENYEQYF.